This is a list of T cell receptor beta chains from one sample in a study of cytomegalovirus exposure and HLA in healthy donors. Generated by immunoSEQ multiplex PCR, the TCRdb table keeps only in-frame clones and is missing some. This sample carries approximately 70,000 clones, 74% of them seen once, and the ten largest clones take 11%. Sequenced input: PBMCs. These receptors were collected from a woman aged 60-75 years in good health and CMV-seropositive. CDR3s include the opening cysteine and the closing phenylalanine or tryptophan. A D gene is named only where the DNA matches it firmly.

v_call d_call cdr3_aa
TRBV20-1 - CSATRNTEAFF
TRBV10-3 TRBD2 CAISTGTSGYNEQFF
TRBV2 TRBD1 CASTWDRTYMNTEAFF
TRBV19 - CASRINGRSTGELFF
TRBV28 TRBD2 CASSLAGRKTGELFF
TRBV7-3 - CASSLSGTQSYEQYF
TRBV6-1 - CASSELITKQGDGYTF
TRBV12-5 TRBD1 CASGWGQMNTEAFF
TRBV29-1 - CSAAAPPSHEQYF
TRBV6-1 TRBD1 CASNTGGFYNEQFF
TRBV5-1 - CASSLVMNTGELFF
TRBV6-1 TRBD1 CASSRQGASNQPQHF
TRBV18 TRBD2 CASSPRTSGGAPSTDTQYF
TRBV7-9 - CASSLGLNYGYTF
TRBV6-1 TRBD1 CASSSDRAMNTEAFF
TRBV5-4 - CASSREGMNTEAFF
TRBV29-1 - CSVERAEAFF
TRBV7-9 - CASSLGGPREAAFF
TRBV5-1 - CASRLVGESGNTIYF
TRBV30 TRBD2 CAWSVSSGLGEQFF
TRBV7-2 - CASSSNPSSSSYNEQFF
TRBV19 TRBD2 CASSPGGLADSYEQYF
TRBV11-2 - CASSQLVPSTDTQYF
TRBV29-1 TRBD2 CSVELAQSYNEQFF
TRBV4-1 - CASSPRQAFNQPQHF
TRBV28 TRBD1 CASSGGQGRNQPQHF
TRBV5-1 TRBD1 CASSLGDRGSPLHF
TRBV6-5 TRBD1 CATMKPGTEPGELFF
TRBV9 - CASGGDTDTQYF
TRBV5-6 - CASSPGVGQGYTEAFF
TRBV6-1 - CASSDPDRPQHF
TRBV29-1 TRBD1 CSVVPGGRRNTEAFF
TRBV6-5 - CASSGTGELFF
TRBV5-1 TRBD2 CASSRLGGGGDTDTQYF
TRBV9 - CASSASGHPPSETIGETF
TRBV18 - CASSGQNTEAFF
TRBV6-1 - CACSVDSGNTIYF
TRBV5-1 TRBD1 CASSPEGAVTQPQHF
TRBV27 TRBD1 CASSLQGANEQFF
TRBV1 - CTSSQGAVPVYNEQFF
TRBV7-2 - CASSFGGNTGELFF
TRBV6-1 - CASSDLPRETEAFF
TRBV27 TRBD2 CASSPELAGARAQYF
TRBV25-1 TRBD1 CASSDTGTGVGEQFF
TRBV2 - CASSESGTSGGNTIYF
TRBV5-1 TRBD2 CASSGGDGTDTQYF
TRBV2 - CASRLDSPLGNEQFF
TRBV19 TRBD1 CATLPLDRNYGYTF
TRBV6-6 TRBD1 CASSRGQGASYEQYF
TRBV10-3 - CAISGGAHEQYF
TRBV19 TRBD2 CASSTSSGSLEQYF
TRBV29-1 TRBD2 CSVEALAGGEQFF
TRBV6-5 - CASSYSILSAYNEQFF
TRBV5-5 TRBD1 CASSLRTGSGYTF
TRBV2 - CASSELKGANYGYTF